This record concerns one T cell receptor beta chain sequence. The entry originates in a study of shared clonotypes between healthy human individuals. Overall study: A few men and a couple of women, aged 18 to 49, were donors.

The input for sorted-subset replicate PCRs was around 0.2 ug DNA, about 30,000 T cell genomes. Assay: immunoSEQ multiplex PCR; the TCRdb copy retains only in-frame clones and omits some. The data show 780,000 or so clones, roughly two thirds seen once. The V end was cut by 4 bases, the J end by 11 bases, with 14 bases between. This CDR3 contains 12 residues. CDR1 MNHEY and CDR2 SVGAGI come from the germline V gene. The TCR comes from a woman in her 30s in good health. The sample taken for sequencing was memory CD4+ T cells sorted from blood. Subset reported: CD45RA-negative fraction. V is TRBV6-5 and J is TRBJ1-1; D not certain. CDR3 nucleotide sequence: TGTGCCAGCAGTTCCCGGGAGGGTCGGGCTTTCTTT. It translates to CASSSREGRAFF.